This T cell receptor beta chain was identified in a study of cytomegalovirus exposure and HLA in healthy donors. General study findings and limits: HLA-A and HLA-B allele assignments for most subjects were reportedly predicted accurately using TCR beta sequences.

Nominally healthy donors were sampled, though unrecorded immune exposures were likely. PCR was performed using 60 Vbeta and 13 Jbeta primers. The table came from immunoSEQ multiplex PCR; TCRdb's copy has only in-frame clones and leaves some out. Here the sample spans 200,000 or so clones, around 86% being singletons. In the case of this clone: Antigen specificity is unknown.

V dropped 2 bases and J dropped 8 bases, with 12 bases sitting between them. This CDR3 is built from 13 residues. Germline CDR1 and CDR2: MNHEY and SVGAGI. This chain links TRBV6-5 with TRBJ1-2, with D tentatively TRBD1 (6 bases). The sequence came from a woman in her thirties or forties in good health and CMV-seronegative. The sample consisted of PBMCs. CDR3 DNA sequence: TGTGCCAGCAGTTACGAGCAGGGGTACGGCTACACCTTC. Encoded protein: CASSYEQGYGYTF.